This entry describes one T cell receptor beta chain. This may be a read error: a much more frequent sequence differs by one nucleotide. The germline V gene encodes CDR1 SNHLY and CDR2 FYNNEI. The length of the CDR3 is 14 residues. With 5 bases removed from V and 3 bases from J, the gap between germline ends came to 12 bases. The source of the sample is a study of metastatic and nonmetastatic thyroid tumors. Thyroid surgery was performed in patients who had received no treatment beforehand. From the PCR reads, TCRdb re-called clones with MiXCR. Of tens of thousands of clones listed, under 15% are singletons.

The chain recombines TRBV2 with TRBJ2-3, with D perhaps TRBD1 (6 bases). The receptor was derived from a female donor with papillary thyroid cancer or a benign thyroid nodule (not recorded which). Some clones in this sample may be carry-over from other donors' samples. Sample: tumor tissue. This CDR3 reads CASSLDSKTDTQYF. CDR3 nucleotides: TGTGCCAGCAGTTTGGACAGTAAAACAGATACGCAGTATTTT. Together with reference TRBV2 and TRBJ2-3, the CDR3 gives the full variable domain: EPEVTQTPSHQVTQMGQEVILRCVPISNHLYFYWYRQILGQKVEFLVSFYNNEISEKSEIFDDQFSVERPDGSNFTLKIRSTKLEDSAMYFCASSLDSKTDTQYFGPGTRLTVL.